This T cell receptor (beta chain) came from a study of graft-versus-host responses after intestinal transplantation. For this clone: The antigen is undetermined.

Method: immunoSEQ multiplex PCR; TCRdb's copy keeps in-frame clones and lacks some. The sample includes 90,000 to 150,000 clones, 90% to 95% seen only once; the top ten take around 0.12%. This CDR3 is 15 amino acids long. CDR1 is SNHLY, CDR2 FYNNEI, per germline. Trimming removed 6 bases at V and 1 base at J, with 15 bases between. The receptor comes from a human donor who received an intestinal transplant. The chain uses TRBV2 and TRBJ1-1; a possible D gene is TRBD1 (5 bases). The sequenced sample was unstimulated CD4+ T cells sorted from spleen or lymph node cells, obtained before intestinal transplant. CDR3 DNA: TGTGCCAGCAGCTCCGACAGCCTTCGGAACACTGAAGCTTTCTTT. It encodes CASSSDSLRNTEAFF.